These T cell receptor beta chains were read from a single sample in a study of T cell responses to AZD1222 COVID-19 vaccine. TCRdb's table, derived via immunoSEQ multiplex PCR, lists solely in-frame clones and lacks some. Of roughly 110,000 clones in the sample, approximately 90% are singletons; the top ten hold approximately 5.6%. The sample in question was peripheral blood, obtained 28 days after the second AZD1222 dose. Receptor source: an adult who received the AZD1222 COVID-19 vaccine. Each CDR3 is given with its conserved first and last residue. A D gene is named only where the DNA matches it firmly. Size values are once, few and many counts, or a class for expanded clones, and some rows have none.

j_gene: TRBJ1-2
v_gene: TRBV28
abundance: -
d_gene: TRBD1
CDR3nt: TGTGCCAGCAGTCTTCGACAGGGCTATGGCTACACCTTC
CDR3aa: CASSLRQGYGYTF

j_gene: TRBJ1-1
v_gene: TRBV6-5
abundance: -
d_gene: -
CDR3nt: TGTGCCAGCAGTTACTCGGAATTTTCTGAAGCTTTCTTT
CDR3aa: CASSYSEFSEAFF

j_gene: TRBJ2-1
v_gene: TRBV4-3
abundance: -
d_gene: -
CDR3nt: TGCGCCAGCAGCCTACGCCATGAGCAGTTCTTC
CDR3aa: CASSLRHEQFF

j_gene: TRBJ2-5
v_gene: TRBV12-3/TRBV12-4
abundance: -
d_gene: -
CDR3nt: TGTGCCAGCACCCGGAAAGTGGGGGCCGTGCACTTC
CDR3aa: CASTRKVGAVHF

j_gene: TRBJ1-6
v_gene: TRBV28
abundance: -
d_gene: TRBD1
CDR3nt: TGTGCCAGCAGTTCCACAGGGGAAGTCGAGGATTCACCCCTCCACTTT
CDR3aa: CASSSTGEVEDSPLHF

j_gene: TRBJ2-7
v_gene: TRBV1
abundance: -
d_gene: -
CDR3nt: TGCACCAGCAGCCAAGATCGCGGGAGCGTTACCTACGAGCAGTACTTC
CDR3aa: CTSSQDRGSVTYEQYF

j_gene: TRBJ2-1
v_gene: TRBV7-9
abundance: -
d_gene: TRBD2
CDR3nt: TGTGCCAGCAGCTTAGCGGGGACTAGCGGGGGTCCTTACAATGAGCAGTTCTTC
CDR3aa: CASSLAGTSGGPYNEQFF

j_gene: TRBJ1-3
v_gene: TRBV4-1
abundance: -
d_gene: -
CDR3nt: TGCGCCAGCAGCCAAGCGGGGGGTTTTGGGGTGGGAACGAACACCATATATTTT
CDR3aa: CASSQAGGFGVGTNTIYF

j_gene: TRBJ1-5
v_gene: TRBV29-1
abundance: -
d_gene: TRBD1
CDR3nt: TGCAGCGTAGCTACTGGACAGGGCCAACAGCCCCAGCATTTT
CDR3aa: CSVATGQGQQPQHF

j_gene: TRBJ1-4
v_gene: TRBV5-4
abundance: once
d_gene: -
CDR3nt: TGTGCCAGCAGCTCCCAGGGTGGTGAAAAACTGTTTTTT
CDR3aa: CASSSQGGEKLFF

j_gene: TRBJ2-3
v_gene: TRBV10-2
abundance: -
d_gene: -
CDR3nt: TGCGCCAGCAGTGAACAAAGACTATCAGATACGCAGTATTTT
CDR3aa: CASSEQRLSDTQYF

j_gene: TRBJ1-3
v_gene: TRBV7-9
abundance: -
d_gene: TRBD1
CDR3nt: TGTGCCAGCAGCGGGGACAGGGAGTATGGAAACACCATATATTTT
CDR3aa: CASSGDREYGNTIYF

j_gene: TRBJ2-7
v_gene: TRBV19
abundance: -
d_gene: -
CDR3nt: TGTGCCAGTAGTTCCCGGCAGGGGTTGGTTTACGAGCAGTACTTC
CDR3aa: CASSSRQGLVYEQYF

j_gene: TRBJ1-6
v_gene: TRBV28
abundance: -
d_gene: -
CDR3nt: TGTGCCAGCAGTCCACGCTACAGGGCGGTCTCACCCCTCCACTTT
CDR3aa: CASSPRYRAVSPLHF

j_gene: TRBJ1-2
v_gene: TRBV2
abundance: -
d_gene: -
CDR3nt: TGTGCCAGTACTATCGGGACGGTGGTCTATGGCTACACCTTC
CDR3aa: CASTIGTVVYGYTF

j_gene: TRBJ2-2
v_gene: TRBV5-4
abundance: -
d_gene: TRBD2
CDR3nt: TGTGCCAGCAGCCTAGTCCTTAGCGGGAGGGCCGGGGAGCTGTTTTTT
CDR3aa: CASSLVLSGRAGELFF

j_gene: TRBJ1-1
v_gene: TRBV10-3
abundance: -
d_gene: -
CDR3nt: TGTGCCATCAAACGGGGAGGAAACACTGAAGCTTTCTTT
CDR3aa: CAIKRGGNTEAFF

j_gene: TRBJ1-1
v_gene: TRBV27
abundance: -
d_gene: TRBD1
CDR3nt: TGTGCCAGCAGGGTAGCCGGGACAGCTAACACTGAAGCTTTCTTT
CDR3aa: CASRVAGTANTEAFF

j_gene: TRBJ2-1
v_gene: TRBV5-1
abundance: -
d_gene: TRBD2
CDR3nt: TGCGCCAGCAGCTTGGGTAGCGGGACGCCCAATGAGCAGTTCTTC
CDR3aa: CASSLGSGTPNEQFF

j_gene: TRBJ1-2
v_gene: TRBV5-5
abundance: -
d_gene: -
CDR3nt: TGTGCCAGCAGCTTGGTCGGAACTAACTATGGCTACACCTTC
CDR3aa: CASSLVGTNYGYTF

j_gene: TRBJ2-2
v_gene: TRBV5-4
abundance: once
d_gene: TRBD1
CDR3nt: TGTGCCAGCAGCCCACGGGACAGGGGGGAACACCGGGGAGCTGTTTTT
CDR3aa: CASSPRDRGEHRGAVF

j_gene: TRBJ2-1
v_gene: TRBV2
abundance: -
d_gene: TRBD2
CDR3nt: TGTGCCAGCAGGGAGGGTCTAGTGGGAGGGCCAAGTAGAAATGAGCAGTTCTTC
CDR3aa: CASREGLVGGPSRNEQFF

j_gene: TRBJ1-1
v_gene: TRBV5-6
abundance: -
d_gene: -
CDR3nt: TGTGCCAGCAGCTTGGTTCAGGGGCTGAACACTGAAGCTTTCTTT
CDR3aa: CASSLVQGLNTEAFF

j_gene: TRBJ1-4
v_gene: TRBV5-4
abundance: -
d_gene: TRBD1
CDR3nt: TGTGCCAGCAGCGCCAGGCCAGGGGGTAATGAAAAACTGTTTTTT
CDR3aa: CASSARPGGNEKLFF

j_gene: TRBJ2-1
v_gene: TRBV11-2
abundance: -
d_gene: TRBD1
CDR3nt: TGTGCCAGCAGGAACCGGGACAGGGGGCGCGGTGAGCAGTTCTTC
CDR3aa: CASRNRDRGRGEQFF

j_gene: TRBJ2-1
v_gene: TRBV11-3
abundance: -
d_gene: -
CDR3nt: TGTGCCAGCAGCTTAGAAACAGGGTTCTACAATGAGCAGTTCTTC
CDR3aa: CASSLETGFYNEQFF

j_gene: TRBJ2-5
v_gene: TRBV14
abundance: -
d_gene: -
CDR3nt: TGTGCCAGCAGCCCCTTCAGAGGGAAAGAAGAGACCCAGTACTTC
CDR3aa: CASSPFRGKEETQYF

j_gene: TRBJ2-1
v_gene: TRBV19
abundance: -
d_gene: -
CDR3nt: TGTGCCAGTAGTAAGTGGTTTGAGCAGTTCTTC
CDR3aa: CASSKWFEQFF

j_gene: TRBJ2-2
v_gene: TRBV24-1
abundance: -
d_gene: -
CDR3nt: TGTGCCACCAGTGATTTGACCCCCACCGGGGAGCTGTTTTTT
CDR3aa: CATSDLTPTGELFF